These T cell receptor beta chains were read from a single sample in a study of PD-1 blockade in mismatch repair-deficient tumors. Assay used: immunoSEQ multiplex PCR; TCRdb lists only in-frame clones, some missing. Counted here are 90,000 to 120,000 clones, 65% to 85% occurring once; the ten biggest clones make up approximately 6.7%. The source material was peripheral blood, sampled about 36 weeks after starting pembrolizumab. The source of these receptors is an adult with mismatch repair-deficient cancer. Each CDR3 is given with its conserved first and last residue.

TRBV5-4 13 CASSLQGGEGYTF
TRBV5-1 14 CASSLDQGNTEAFF
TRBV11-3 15 CASSPIRVAPGELFF
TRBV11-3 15 CASSLGPPQLGALTF
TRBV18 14 CASSPGQVTYEQYF
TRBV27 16 CASSLGSPPLSYEQYF
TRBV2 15 CASSEWLAGYNEQFF
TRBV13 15 CASSYTSGRLVEQFF
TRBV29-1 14 CSVVGLLLGETQYF
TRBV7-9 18 CASSLPPFRAGGRNEQFF
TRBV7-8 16 CASSPLSGRGQETQYF
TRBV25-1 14 CASSAEQGDTEAFF
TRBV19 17 CASSMRLAGLPYNEQFF
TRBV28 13 CASSSIWDNEQFF
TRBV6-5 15 CASSYSYAGGTEAFF
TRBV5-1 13 CASSLGDNYEQYF
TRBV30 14 CAWSFGPLNTEAFF
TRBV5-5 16 CASSPGLAERVETQYF
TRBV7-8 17 CASSRRPPSGVSDTQYF
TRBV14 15 CASSQERVRNTEAFF
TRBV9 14 CASSARPGDNEQFF
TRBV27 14 CASSPGGTNYGYTF
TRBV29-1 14 CSVEGDSSGNTIYF
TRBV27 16 CASSFVRTGAGEKLFF
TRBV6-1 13 CASSESGRWEQYF
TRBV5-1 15 CASRDRGSYNYGYTF
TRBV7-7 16 CASSFGREATYNEQFF
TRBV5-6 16 CASSLAGDLAKNIQYF
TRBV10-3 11 CAIGQTSEQYF
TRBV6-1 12 CASGGVGEKLFF
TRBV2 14 CASRLTPGGEKLFF
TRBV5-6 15 CASSPPEGNFRGYTF
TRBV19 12 CASSMRGQPQHF
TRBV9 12 CASSARNTEAFF
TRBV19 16 CASSMGLAENTGELFF
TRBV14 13 CASSSGGNYGYTF
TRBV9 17 CASSGLAGGQSTGELFF
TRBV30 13 CAWTSGSVYEQYF
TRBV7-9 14 CASSLNGQATEQFF
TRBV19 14 CASKWTSGAYEQYF
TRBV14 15 CASSQDRASTDTQYF
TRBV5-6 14 CASSGTGGGETQYF
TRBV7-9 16 CASSLRGGSTYNEQFF
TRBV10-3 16 CAISVSGGRMGETQYF
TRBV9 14 CASSVGRPNAEAFF
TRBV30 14 CAWSVGTGDYEQYF
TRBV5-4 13 CASSLAGSDEQYF